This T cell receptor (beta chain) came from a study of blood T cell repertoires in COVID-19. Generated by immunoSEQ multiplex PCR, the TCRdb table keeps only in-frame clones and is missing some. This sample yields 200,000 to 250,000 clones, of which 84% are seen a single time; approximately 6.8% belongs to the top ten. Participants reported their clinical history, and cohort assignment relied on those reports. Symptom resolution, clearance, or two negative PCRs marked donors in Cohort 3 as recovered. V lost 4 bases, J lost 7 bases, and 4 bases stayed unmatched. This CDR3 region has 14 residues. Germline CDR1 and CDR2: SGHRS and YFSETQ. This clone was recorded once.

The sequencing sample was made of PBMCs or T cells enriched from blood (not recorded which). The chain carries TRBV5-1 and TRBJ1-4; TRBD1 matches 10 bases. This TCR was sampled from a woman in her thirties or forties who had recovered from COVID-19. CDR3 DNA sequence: TGCGCCAGCAGCGAGACAGGGGGCGTTGAAAAACTGTTTTTT. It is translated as CASSETGGVEKLFF.